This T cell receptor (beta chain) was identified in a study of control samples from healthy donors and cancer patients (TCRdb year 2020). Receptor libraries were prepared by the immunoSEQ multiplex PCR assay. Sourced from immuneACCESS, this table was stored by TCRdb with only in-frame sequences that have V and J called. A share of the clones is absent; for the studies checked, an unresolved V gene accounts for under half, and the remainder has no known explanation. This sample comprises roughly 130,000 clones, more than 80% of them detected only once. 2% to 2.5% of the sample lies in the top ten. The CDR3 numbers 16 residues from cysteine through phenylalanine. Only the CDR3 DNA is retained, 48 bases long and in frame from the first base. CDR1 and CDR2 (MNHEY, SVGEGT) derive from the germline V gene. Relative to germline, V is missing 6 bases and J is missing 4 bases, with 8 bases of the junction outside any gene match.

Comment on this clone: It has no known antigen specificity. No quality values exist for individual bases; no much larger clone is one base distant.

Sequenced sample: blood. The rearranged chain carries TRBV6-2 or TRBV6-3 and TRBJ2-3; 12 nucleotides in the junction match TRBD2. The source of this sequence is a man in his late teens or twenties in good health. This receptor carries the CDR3 CASSRPSGGAPDTQYF. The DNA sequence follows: TGTGCCAGCAGCCGACCTAGCGGGGGGGCCCCAGATACGCAGTATTTT.